The present T cell receptor beta chain was sequenced within a study of T cells after yellow fever vaccination. Study-wide context: Low-cell-number fractions were prepared with SMART-Seq v4 Ultra Low Input.

Broader study findings: A large majority of primary-vaccination clones showed up again after the booster (about 97% CD4, 85% to 90% CD8). Weaker, the secondary response had a peak occurring faster, on day 5 versus 15.

This clonotype was recorded at least ten times. Antigen specificity is unknown. From germline, CDR1 is SGHDT and CDR2 YYEEEE. The CDR3 has 14 amino acids. V lost 4 bases and J 1 base, leaving 9 bases between the germline ends. For TCR, cDNA came from 5'RACE template switching, which added a universal primer site and UMIs. TCRdb re-analysed the 5' RACE reads in MiXCR, keeping a single row per CDR3 protein. The table includes around 140,000 distinct CDR3 sequences, about 8% detected once. Sequencing was performed on CD4+ T cells sorted from PBMCs, taken 5 days after the yellow fever booster vaccination. The clonotype originates from a man aged 30 to 39 who received the YFV17D yellow fever vaccine. The chain couples TRBV5-6 to TRBJ2-4; no firm D call. The DNA for the CDR3 is TGTGCCAGCAGCCTGACTGGGGCCAAAAACATTCAGTACTTC. This codes for CASSLTGAKNIQYF.